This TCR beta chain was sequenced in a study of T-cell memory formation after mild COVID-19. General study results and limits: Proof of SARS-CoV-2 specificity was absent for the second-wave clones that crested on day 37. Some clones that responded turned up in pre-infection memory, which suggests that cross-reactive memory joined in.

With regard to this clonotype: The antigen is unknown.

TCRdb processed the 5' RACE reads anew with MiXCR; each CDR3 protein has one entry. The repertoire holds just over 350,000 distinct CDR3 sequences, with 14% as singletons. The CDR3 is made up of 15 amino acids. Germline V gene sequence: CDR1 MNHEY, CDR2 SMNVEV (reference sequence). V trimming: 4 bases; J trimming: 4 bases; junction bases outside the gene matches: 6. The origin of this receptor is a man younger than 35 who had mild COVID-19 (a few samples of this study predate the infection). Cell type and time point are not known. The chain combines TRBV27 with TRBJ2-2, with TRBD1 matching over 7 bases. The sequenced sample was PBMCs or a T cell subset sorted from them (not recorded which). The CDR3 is CASSYRAGGTGELFF. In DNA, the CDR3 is TGTGCCAGCAGTTACAGGGCAGGGGGCACCGGGGAGCTGTTTTTT.